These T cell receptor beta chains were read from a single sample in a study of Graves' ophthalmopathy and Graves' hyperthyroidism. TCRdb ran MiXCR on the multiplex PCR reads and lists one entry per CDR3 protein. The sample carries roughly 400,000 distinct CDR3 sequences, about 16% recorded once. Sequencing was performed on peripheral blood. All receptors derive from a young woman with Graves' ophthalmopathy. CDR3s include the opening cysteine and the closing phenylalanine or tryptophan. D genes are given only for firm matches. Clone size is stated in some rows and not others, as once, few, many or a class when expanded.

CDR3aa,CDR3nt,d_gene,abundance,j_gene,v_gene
CATRWGGEETQYF,TGTGCCACCAGGTGGGGGGGTGAAGAGACCCAGTACTTC,TRBD2,NA,TRBJ2-5,TRBV12-3/TRBV12-4
CASRYGTGNTEAFF,TGTGCCAGCAGGTACGGGACAGGGAACACTGAAGCTTTCTTT,TRBD1,few,TRBJ1-1,TRBV6-2/TRBV6-3
CASSGTGANYGYTF,TGTGCCAGCAGTGGGACAGGGGCTAACTATGGCTACACCTTC,TRBD1,many,TRBJ1-2,TRBV27
CASSLETGGQPSNQPQHF,TGTGCCAGCAGCTTAGAGACCGGGGGCCAGCCTAGCAATCAGCCCCAGCATTTT,NA,many,TRBJ1-5,TRBV13
CASTTGQGIGPQHF,TGTGCCAGCACCACGGGACAGGGGATCGGGCCCCAGCATTTT,TRBD1,NA,TRBJ1-5,TRBV12-3/TRBV12-4
CASSRTGDLREYF,TGTGCCAGCAGTCGGACAGGGGATCTCAGGGAGTACTTC,TRBD1,many,TRBJ2-4,TRBV12-3/TRBV12-4
CASSSTGIQVKNIQYF,TGTGCCAGCAGCTCCACAGGGATTCAAGTCAAAAACATTCAGTACTTC,NA,many,TRBJ2-4,TRBV7-2
CSARDQRSKQNTGELFF,TGCAGTGCTAGAGACCAGCGGAGCAAACAGAACACCGGGGAGCTGTTTTTT,NA,many,TRBJ2-2,TRBV20-1
CASRGTGEAYEQYF,TGTGCCAGCAGGGGGACAGGGGAAGCCTACGAGCAGTACTTC,TRBD1,many,TRBJ2-7,TRBV6-5
CASSLRGPGGETQYF,TGTGCCAGCAGCTTGCGGGGGCCGGGGGGGGAGACCCAGTACTTC,TRBD2,many,TRBJ2-5,TRBV5-6
CASSGQGRGYEQYF,TGTGCCAGCAGCGGACAGGGTAGGGGCTACGAGCAGTACTTC,TRBD1,many,TRBJ2-7,TRBV7-9
CASTLRLGNQPQHF,TGTGCCAGCACCCTCCGTTTAGGGAATCAGCCCCAGCATTTT,NA,many,TRBJ1-5,TRBV12-3/TRBV12-4
CASSRGDLYEQYF,TGTGCCAGTAGTCGTGGCGACCTCTACGAGCAGTACTTC,NA,NA,TRBJ2-7,TRBV19
CASSQDRGQGEETQYF,TGCGCCAGCAGCCAAGACCGGGGACAAGGGGAAGAGACCCAGTACTTC,NA,NA,TRBJ2-5,TRBV4-1
CASSEALSTEAFF,TGTGCCAGCAGTGAGGCGCTGAGTACTGAAGCTTTCTTT,NA,once,TRBJ1-1,TRBV6-1
CATSRYRTGTATEAFF,TGTGCCACCAGCAGATACCGGACAGGAACCGCCACTGAAGCTTTCTTT,TRBD1,many,TRBJ1-1,TRBV15